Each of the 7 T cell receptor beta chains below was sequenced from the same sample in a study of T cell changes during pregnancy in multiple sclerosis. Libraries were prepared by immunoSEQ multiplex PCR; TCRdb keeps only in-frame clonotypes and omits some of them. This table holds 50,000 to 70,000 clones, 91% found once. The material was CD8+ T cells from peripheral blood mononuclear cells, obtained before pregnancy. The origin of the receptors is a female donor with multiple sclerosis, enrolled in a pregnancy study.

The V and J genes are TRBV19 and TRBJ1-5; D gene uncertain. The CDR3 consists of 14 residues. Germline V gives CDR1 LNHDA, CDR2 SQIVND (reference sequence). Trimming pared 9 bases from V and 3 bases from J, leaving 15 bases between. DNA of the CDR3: TGTGCCAGCCGCGAGGGTTGGGACAATCAGCCCCAGCATTTT. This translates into CASREGWDNQPQHF. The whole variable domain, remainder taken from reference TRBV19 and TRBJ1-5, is DGGITQSPKYLFRKEGQNVTLSCEQNLNHDAMYWYRQDPGQGLRLIYYSQIVNDFQKGDIAEGYSVSREKKESFPLTVTSAQKNPTAFYLCASREGWDNQPQHFGDGTRLSIL.

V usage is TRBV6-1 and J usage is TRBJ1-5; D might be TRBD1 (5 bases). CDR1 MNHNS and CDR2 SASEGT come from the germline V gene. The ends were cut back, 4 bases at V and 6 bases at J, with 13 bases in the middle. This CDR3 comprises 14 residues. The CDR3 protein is CASSATQGPQPQHF. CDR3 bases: TGTGCCAGCAGTGCGACTCAGGGTCCTCAGCCCCAGCATTTT.

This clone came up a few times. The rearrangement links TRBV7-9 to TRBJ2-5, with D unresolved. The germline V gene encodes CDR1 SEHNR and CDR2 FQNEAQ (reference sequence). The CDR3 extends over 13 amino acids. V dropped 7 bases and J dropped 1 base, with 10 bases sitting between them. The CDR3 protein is CASTYWSQETQYF. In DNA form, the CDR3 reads TGTGCCAGCACCTACTGGTCCCAAGAGACCCAGTACTTC.

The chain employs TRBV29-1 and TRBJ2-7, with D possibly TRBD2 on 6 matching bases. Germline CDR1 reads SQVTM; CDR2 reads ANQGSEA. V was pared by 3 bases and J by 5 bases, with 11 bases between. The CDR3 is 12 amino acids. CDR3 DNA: TGCAGCGTTGATGCGGGAATGAACGAGCAGTACTTC. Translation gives CSVDAGMNEQYF.

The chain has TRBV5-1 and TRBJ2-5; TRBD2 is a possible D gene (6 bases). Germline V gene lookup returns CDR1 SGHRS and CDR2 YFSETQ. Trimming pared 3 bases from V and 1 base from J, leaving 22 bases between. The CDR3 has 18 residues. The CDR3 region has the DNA TGCGCCAGCAGCTCCCTCCGGGTTGGGATTAGCGGCCAAGAGACCCAGTACTTC. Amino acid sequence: CASSSLRVGISGQETQYF.

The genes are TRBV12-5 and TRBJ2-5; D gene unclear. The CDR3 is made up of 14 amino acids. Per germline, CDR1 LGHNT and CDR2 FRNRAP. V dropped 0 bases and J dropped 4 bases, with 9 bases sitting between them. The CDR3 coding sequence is TGTGCTAGTGGTTTGGTAGTCGCGCGAGAGACCCAGTACTTC. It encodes CASGLVVARETQYF.

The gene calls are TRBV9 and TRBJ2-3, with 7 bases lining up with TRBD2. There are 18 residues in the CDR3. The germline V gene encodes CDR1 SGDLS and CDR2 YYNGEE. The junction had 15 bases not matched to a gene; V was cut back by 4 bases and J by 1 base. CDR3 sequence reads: CASSPHLSGGAGTDTQYF. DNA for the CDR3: TGTGCCAGCAGCCCCCACCTATCGGGGGGAGCAGGCACAGATACGCAGTATTTT.